The rows below give T cell receptor beta chains drawn from one sample of a study of Ad26.COV2.S vaccination and SARS-CoV-2 variants. Method: immunoSEQ multiplex PCR; TCRdb's copy keeps in-frame clones and lacks some. This sample has about 250,000 clones, with 87% found just once. The source was peripheral blood, collected in a trial of Ad26.COV2.S vaccine versus placebo. The source is a person aged 18-65 years who received the Ad26.COV2.S COVID-19 vaccine or a placebo. CDR3s include the opening cysteine and the closing phenylalanine or tryptophan. The D gene is left open where the match is weak. The size entry is marked missing in some rows and otherwise reads once, few, many or a size class.

TRBV9	NA	TRBJ2-1	TRBD2	CASSVELAGGYNEQFF	TGTGCCAGCAGCGTAGAGTTAGCGGGGGGTTACAATGAGCAGTTCTTC
TRBV5-6	NA	TRBJ1-6	TRBD1	CASSFSRDSYSPLHF	TGTGCCAGCAGCTTTTCCAGGGACAGTTATTCACCCCTCCACTTT
TRBV7-9	NA	TRBJ1-1	NA	CASSLPAANTEAFF	TGTGCCAGCAGCTTACCGGCAGCGAACACTGAAGCTTTCTTT
TRBV2	NA	TRBJ2-7	NA	CASRAGATWEYF	TGTGCCAGCAGGGCAGGGGCTACGTGGGAGTACTTC
TRBV18	NA	TRBJ2-7	NA	CASSPPHLDSFYEQYF	TGTGCCAGCTCACCACCCCACCTGGACAGCTTTTACGAGCAGTACTTC
TRBV7-3	NA	TRBJ2-2	NA	CASSLISPGELFF	TGTGCCAGCAGCTTAATCAGTCCCGGGGAGCTGTTTTTT
TRBV20-1	once	TRBJ1-4	NA	CSGQGREKLFF	TGCAGCGGTCAGGGCCGTGAAAAACTGTTTTTT
TRBV11-1	NA	TRBJ1-6	NA	CASSLRGPTRTPLHF	TGTGCCAGCAGCTTACGAGGGCCGACCAGGACACCCCTCCACTTT
TRBV5-4	NA	TRBJ2-1	NA	CASSLDGTDYNEQFF	TGTGCCAGCAGCTTGGACGGGACGGACTACAATGAGCAGTTCTTC
TRBV3-1/TRBV3-2	NA	TRBJ2-1	NA	CASSPGNEQFF	TGTGCCAGCAGCCCTGGCAATGAGCAGTTCTTC
TRBV6-2/TRBV6-3	NA	TRBJ1-5	NA	CASSYSTANQPQHF	TGTGCCAGCAGTTACTCTACAGCAAATCAGCCCCAGCATTTT
TRBV15	NA	TRBJ1-5	TRBD1	CATSTSDRARQPQHF	TGTGCCACCAGCACTAGTGACAGGGCCAGGCAGCCCCAGCATTTT
TRBV30	NA	TRBJ2-3	NA	CAWSRDRLSGTDTQYF	TGTGCCTGGAGTCGGGATCGACTCTCCGGGACAGATACGCAGTATTTT
TRBV12-3/TRBV12-4	few	TRBJ2-5	NA	CASSLTGPKTQYF	TGTGCCAGCAGTTTAACGGGCCCGAAGACCCAGTACTTC
TRBV10-3	NA	TRBJ1-5	NA	CAITGDSNQPQHF	TGTGCCATCACTGGGGATAGCAATCAGCCCCAGCATTTT
TRBV27	NA	TRBJ2-3	TRBD2	CASSLYAGGVADTQYF	TGTGCCAGCAGTTTATACGCGGGAGGCGTGGCAGATACGCAGTATTTT
TRBV18	NA	TRBJ1-5	NA	CASSPPGNQPQHF	TGTGCCAGCTCACCACCGGGGAATCAGCCCCAGCATTTT
TRBV9	NA	TRBJ2-7	TRBD1	CASSVGWDSYEQYF	TGTGCCAGCAGCGTAGGGTGGGACAGCTACGAGCAGTACTTC
TRBV24-1	NA	TRBJ2-6	NA	CATSDSRTGSGANVLTF	TGTGCCACCAGTGATTCCCGCACAGGGTCCGGGGCCAACGTCCTGACTTTC
TRBV7-9	NA	TRBJ1-2	NA	CASSLVRRYGYTF	TGTGCCAGCAGCCTAGTACGGCGTTATGGCTACACCTTC
TRBV7-6	few	TRBJ1-1	NA	CASSLEQNTEAFF	TGTGCCAGCAGCTTAGAACAGAACACTGAAGCTTTCTTT
TRBV4-3	NA	TRBJ2-7	NA	CASSLRYEGTYEQYF	TGCGCCAGCAGCCTCAGGTACGAGGGGACCTACGAGCAGTACTTC
TRBV7-9	NA	TRBJ1-2	NA	CASSLGTLGGYTF	TGTGCCAGCAGCTTAGGGACACTCGGTGGCTACACCTTC
TRBV6-2/TRBV6-3	once	TRBJ2-1	NA	CASSIGPTVPSSYNEQFF	TGTGCCAGCAGCATCGGCCCCACCGTACCGAGCTCCTACAATGAGCAGTTCTTC
TRBV4-1	few	TRBJ1-1	TRBD1	CASSRLIMGQGNTEAFF	TGCGCCAGCAGCCGATTAATCATGGGACAGGGGAACACTGAAGCTTTCTTT
TRBV11-2	NA	TRBJ1-3	TRBD1	CASSAYRGGNTIYF	TGTGCCAGCAGCGCTTACAGGGGTGGAAACACCATATATTTT
TRBV28	NA	TRBJ1-1	TRBD1	CASTQGTGTEAFF	TGTGCCAGCACCCAAGGGACAGGGACTGAAGCTTTCTTT
TRBV10-2	NA	TRBJ1-5	NA	CASSITWTLSEDQPQHF	TGCGCCAGCAGTATAACTTGGACACTCTCCGAGGATCAGCCCCAGCATTTT
TRBV14	NA	TRBJ2-5	NA	CASSQARQLQETQYF	TGTGCCAGCAGCCAAGCCCGGCAGCTCCAGGAGACCCAGTACTTC
TRBV5-5	NA	TRBJ1-5	NA	CASSLVQDQPQHF	TGTGCCAGCAGCTTGGTACAGGATCAGCCCCAGCATTTT
TRBV27	NA	TRBJ2-7	NA	CASSSTIPPTEQYF	TGTGCCAGCAGTTCAACAATCCCACCTACCGAGCAGTACTTC
TRBV15	NA	TRBJ1-1	NA	CATSSQGEGTEAFF	TGTGCCACCAGCAGCCAGGGTGAGGGCACTGAAGCTTTCTTT